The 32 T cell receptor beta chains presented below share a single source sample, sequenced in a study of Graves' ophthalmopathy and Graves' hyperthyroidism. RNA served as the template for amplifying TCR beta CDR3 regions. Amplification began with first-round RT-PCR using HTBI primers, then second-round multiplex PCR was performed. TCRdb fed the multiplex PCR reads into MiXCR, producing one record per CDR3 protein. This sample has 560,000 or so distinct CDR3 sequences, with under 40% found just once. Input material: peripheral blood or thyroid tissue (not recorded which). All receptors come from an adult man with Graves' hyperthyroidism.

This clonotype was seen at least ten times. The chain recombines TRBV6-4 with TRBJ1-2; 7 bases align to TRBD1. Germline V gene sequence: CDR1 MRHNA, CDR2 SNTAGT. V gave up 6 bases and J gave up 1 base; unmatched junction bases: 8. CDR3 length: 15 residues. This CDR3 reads CASRPRTGDNYGYTF. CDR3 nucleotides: TGTGCCAGCAGGCCCCGAACAGGGGATAACTATGGCTACACCTTC.

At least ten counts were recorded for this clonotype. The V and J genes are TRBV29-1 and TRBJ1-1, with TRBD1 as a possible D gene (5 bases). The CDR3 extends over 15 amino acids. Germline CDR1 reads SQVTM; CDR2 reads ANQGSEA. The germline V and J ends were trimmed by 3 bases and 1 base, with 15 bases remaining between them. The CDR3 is CSVDGVRGSNTEAFF. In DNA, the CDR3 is TGCAGCGTTGATGGGGTCCGGGGGTCGAACACTGAAGCTTTCTTT.

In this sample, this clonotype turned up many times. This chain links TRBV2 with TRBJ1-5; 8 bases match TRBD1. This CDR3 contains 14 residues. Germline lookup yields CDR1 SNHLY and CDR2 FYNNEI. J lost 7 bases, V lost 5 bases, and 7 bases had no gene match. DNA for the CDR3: TGTGCCAGCAGTCGGACAGGGAGGGAGCAGCCCCAGCATTTT. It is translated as CASSRTGREQPQHF.

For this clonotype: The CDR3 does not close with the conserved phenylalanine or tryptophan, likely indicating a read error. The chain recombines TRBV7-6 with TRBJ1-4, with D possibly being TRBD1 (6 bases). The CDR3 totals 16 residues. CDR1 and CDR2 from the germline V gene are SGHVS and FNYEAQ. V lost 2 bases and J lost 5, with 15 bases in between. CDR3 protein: CASSLNGGGRNEKLFL. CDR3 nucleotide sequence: TGTGCCAGCAGCTTAAATGGGGGCGGACGGAATGAAAAACTGTTTCTT.

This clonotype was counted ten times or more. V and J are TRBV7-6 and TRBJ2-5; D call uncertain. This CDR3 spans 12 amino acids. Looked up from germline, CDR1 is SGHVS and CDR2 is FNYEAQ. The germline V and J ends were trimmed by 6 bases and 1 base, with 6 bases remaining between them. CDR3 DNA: TGTGCCAGCAGGAGCCTCCAAGAGACCCAGTACTTC. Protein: CASRSLQETQYF.

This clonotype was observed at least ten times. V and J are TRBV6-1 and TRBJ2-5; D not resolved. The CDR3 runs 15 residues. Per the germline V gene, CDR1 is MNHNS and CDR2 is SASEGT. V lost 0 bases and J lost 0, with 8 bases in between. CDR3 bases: TGTGCCAGCAGTGAAGCGCCACGCTACCAAGAGACCCAGTACTTC. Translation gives CASSEAPRYQETQYF.

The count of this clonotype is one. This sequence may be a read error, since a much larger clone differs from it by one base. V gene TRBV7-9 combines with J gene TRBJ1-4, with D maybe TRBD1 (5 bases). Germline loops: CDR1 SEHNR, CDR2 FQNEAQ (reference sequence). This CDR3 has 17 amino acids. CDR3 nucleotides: TGTGCCAGCAGCTTCAACCGGGGGACGGACAAATTTGAAGAACTGTTTTTT. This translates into CASSFNRGTDKFEELFF. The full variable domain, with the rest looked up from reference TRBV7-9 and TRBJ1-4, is DTGVSQNPRHKITKRGQNVTFRCDPISEHNRLYWYRQTLGQGPEFLTYFQNEAQLEKSRLLSDRFSAERPKGSFSTLEIQRTEQGDSAMYLCASSFNRGTDKFEELFFGSGTQLSVL.

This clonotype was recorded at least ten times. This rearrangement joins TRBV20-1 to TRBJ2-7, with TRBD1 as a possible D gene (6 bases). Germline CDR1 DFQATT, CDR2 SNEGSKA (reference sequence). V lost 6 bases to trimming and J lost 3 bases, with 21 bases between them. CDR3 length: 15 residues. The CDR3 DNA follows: TGCAGTGCCAGGGGCAGCCGACAGTCCTACTACGAGCAGTACTTC. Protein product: CSARGSRQSYYEQYF.

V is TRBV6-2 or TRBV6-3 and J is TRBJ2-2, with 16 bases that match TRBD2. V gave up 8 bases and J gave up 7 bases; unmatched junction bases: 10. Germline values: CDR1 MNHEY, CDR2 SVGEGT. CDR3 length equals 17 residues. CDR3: CASCTGLAGGPFGELFF. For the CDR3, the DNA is TGTGCCAGCTGTACGGGACTAGCGGGAGGGCCTTTCGGGGAGCTGTTTTTT.

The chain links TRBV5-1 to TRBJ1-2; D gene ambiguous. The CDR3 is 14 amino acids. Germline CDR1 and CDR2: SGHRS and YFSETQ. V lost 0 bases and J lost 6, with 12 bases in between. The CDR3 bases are TGCGCCAGCAGCTTGGCGGGCAGAAGCGATGGCTACACCTTC. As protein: CASSLAGRSDGYTF.

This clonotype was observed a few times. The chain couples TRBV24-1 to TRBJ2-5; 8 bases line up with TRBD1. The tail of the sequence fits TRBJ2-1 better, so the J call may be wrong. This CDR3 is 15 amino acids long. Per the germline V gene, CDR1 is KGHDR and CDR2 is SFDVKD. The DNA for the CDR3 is TGTGCCACCAGTGATTGGGGACAGGATCGGGGAGAGCAGTTCTTC. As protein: CATSDWGQDRGEQFF.

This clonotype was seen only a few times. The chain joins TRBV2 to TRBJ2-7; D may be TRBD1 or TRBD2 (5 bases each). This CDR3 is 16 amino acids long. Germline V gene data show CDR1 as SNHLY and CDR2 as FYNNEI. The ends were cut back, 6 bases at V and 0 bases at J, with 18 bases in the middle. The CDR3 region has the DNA TGTGCCAGCAGCCAGGACACGGGGCCGAACTCCTACGAGCAGTACTTC. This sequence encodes CASSQDTGPNSYEQYF.

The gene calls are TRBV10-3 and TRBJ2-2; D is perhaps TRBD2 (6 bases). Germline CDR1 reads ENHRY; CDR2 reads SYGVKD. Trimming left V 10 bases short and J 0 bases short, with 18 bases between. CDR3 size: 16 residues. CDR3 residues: CASSTGVPSNTGELFF. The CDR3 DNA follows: TGTGCCAGCTCAACGGGGGTGCCCTCGAACACCGGGGAGCTGTTTTTT.

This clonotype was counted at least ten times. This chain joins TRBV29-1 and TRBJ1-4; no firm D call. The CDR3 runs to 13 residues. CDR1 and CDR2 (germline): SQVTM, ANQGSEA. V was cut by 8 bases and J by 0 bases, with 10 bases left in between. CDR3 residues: CSCSPATNEKLFF. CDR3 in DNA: TGCAGCTGTTCCCCCGCAACTAATGAAAAACTGTTTTTT.

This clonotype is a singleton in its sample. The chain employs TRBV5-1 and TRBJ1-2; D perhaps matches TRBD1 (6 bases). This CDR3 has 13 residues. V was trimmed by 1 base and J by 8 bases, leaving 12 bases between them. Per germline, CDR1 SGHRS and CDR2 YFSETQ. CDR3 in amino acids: CASSLWAGAGYTF. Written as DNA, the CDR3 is TGCGCCAGCAGCTTGTGGGCAGGGGCAGGCTACACCTTC.

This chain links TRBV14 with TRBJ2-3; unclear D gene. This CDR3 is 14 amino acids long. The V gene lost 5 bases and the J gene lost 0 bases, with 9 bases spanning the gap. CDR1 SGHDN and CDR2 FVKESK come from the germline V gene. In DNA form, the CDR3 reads TGTGCCAGCAGCGTAGGGTCCAGCACAGATACGCAGTATTTT. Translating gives CASSVGSSTDTQYF.

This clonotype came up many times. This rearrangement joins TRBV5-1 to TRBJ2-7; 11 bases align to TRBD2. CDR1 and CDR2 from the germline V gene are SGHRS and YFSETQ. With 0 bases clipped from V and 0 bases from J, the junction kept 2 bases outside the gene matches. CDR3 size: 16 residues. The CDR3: CASSLGLAGPSYEQYF. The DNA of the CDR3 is TGCGCCAGCAGCTTGGGACTAGCGGGGCCCTCCTACGAGCAGTACTTC.

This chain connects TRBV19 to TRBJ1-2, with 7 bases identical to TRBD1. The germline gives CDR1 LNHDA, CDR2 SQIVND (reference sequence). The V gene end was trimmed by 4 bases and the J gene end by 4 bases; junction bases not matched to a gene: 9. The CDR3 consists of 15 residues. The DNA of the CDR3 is TGTGCCAGTAGTACCAGACAGGGACTTGGCTATGGCTACACCTTC. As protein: CASSTRQGLGYGYTF.

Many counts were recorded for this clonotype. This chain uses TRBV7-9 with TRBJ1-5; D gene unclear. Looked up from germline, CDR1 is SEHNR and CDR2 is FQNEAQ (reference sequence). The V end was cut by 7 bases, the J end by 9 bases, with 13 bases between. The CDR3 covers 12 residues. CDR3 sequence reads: CASTAGSRPQHF. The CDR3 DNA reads TGTGCCAGCACGGCGGGATCGAGGCCCCAGCATTTT.

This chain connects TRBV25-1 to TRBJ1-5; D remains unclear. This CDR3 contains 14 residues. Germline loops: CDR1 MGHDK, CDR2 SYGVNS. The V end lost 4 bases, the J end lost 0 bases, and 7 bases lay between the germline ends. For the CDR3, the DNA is TGTGCCAGCAGTGGTCGGGTTAGCAATCAGCCCCAGCATTTT. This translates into CASSGRVSNQPQHF.

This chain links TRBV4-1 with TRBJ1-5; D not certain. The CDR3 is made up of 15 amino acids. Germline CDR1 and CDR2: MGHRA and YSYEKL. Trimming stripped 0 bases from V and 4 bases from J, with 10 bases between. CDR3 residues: CASSQDGVANQPQHF. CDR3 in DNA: TGCGCCAGCAGCCAAGACGGGGTCGCAAATCAGCCCCAGCATTTT.

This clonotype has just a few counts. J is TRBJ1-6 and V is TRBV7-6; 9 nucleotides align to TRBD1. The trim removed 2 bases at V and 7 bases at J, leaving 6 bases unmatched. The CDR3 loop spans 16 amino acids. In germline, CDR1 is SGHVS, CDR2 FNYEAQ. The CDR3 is CASSLLQGAQNSPLHF. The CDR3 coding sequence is TGTGCCAGCAGCTTATTACAGGGGGCTCAGAATTCACCCCTCCACTTT.

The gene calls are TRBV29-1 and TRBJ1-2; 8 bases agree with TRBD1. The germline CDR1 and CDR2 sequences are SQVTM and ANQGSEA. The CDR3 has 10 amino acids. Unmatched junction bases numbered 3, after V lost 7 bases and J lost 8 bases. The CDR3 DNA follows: TGCAGCGGGAGGGACAGGGGCTACACCTTC. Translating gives CSGRDRGYTF.

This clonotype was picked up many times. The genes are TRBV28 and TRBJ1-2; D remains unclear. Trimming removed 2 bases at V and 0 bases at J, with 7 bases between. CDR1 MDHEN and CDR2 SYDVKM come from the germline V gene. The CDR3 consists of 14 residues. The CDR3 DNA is TGTGCCAGCAGTTTACGGCTTACTAACTATGGCTACACCTTC. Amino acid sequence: CASSLRLTNYGYTF.

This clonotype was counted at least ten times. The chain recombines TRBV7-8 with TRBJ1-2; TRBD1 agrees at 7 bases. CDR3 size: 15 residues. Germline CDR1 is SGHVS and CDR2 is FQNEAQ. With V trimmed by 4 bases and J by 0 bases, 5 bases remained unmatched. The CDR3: CASSSGTAANYGYTF. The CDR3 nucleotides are TGTGCCAGCAGCTCCGGGACAGCCGCTAACTATGGCTACACCTTC.

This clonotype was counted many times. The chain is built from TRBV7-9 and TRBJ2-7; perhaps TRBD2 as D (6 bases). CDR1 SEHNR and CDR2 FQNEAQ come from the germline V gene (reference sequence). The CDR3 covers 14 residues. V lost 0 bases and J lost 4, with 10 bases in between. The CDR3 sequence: CASSLAGGKYEQYF. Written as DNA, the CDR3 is TGTGCCAGCAGCTTAGCGGGAGGAAAATACGAGCAGTACTTC.

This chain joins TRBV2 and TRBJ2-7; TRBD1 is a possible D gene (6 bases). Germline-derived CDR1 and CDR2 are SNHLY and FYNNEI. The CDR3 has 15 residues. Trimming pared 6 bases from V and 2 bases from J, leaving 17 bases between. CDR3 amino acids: CASSVGTDRPYEQYF. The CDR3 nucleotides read TGTGCCAGCAGCGTGGGGACGGACAGACCCTACGAGCAGTACTTC. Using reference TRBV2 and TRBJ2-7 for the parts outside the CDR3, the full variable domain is EPEVTQTPSHQVTQMGQEVILRCVPISNHLYFYWYRQILGQKVEFLVSFYNNEISEKSEIFDDQFSVERPDGSNFTLKIRSTKLEDSAMYFCASSVGTDRPYEQYFGPGTRLTVT.

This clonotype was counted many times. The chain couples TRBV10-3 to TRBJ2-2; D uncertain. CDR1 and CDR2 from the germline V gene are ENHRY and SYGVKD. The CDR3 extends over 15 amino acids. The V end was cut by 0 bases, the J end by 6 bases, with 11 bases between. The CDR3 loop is CAISESTLGSGELFF. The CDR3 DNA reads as TGTGCCATCAGTGAGTCGACTCTAGGTTCCGGGGAGCTGTTTTTT.

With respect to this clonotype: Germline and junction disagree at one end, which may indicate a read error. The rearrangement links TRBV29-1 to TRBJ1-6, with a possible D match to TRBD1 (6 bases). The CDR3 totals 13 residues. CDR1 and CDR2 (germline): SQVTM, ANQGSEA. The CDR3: CSVTTGWNLPLHF. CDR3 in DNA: TGCAGCGTTACGACAGGTTGGAATTTACCCCTCCACTTT.

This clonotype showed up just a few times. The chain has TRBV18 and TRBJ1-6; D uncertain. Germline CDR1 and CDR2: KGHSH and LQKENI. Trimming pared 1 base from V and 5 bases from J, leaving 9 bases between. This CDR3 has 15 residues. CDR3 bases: TGTGCCAGCTCACCACTCCAGGACGATAATTCACCCCTCCACTTT. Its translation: CASSPLQDDNSPLHF. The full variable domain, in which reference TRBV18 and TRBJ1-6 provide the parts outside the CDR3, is NAGVMQNPRHLVRRRGQEARLRCSPMKGHSHVYWYRQLPEEGLKFMVYLQKENIIDESGMPKERFSAEFPKEGPSILRIQQVVRGDSAAYFCASSPLQDDNSPLHFGNGTRLTVT.

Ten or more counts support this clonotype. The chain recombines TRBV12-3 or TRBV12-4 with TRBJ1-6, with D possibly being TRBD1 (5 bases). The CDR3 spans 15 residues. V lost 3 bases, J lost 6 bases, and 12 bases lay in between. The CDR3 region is CASSFFRDGNSPLHF. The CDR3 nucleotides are TGTGCCAGCAGTTTTTTCCGGGACGGTAATTCACCCCTCCACTTT.

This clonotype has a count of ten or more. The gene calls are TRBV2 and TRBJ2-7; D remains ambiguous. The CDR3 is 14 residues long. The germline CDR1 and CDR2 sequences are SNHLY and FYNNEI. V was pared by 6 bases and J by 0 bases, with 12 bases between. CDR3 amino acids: CASSLGHYSYEQYF. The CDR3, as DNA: TGTGCCAGCAGCTTAGGGCATTACTCCTACGAGCAGTACTTC.